This T cell receptor beta chain was retrieved from a study of response to subunit inactivated influenza vaccine. Study-wide results and caveats: Every seasonal influenza vaccination brings in few new T cells, the authors suggested.

This clonotype showed up many times. Antigen: not known. Germline lookup yields CDR1 DFQATT and CDR2 SNEGSKA (reference sequence). Trimming cost V 5 bases and J 3 bases; bases outside gene matches: 8. The CDR3 totals 14 residues. MiXCR, run by TCRdb on the RT-PCR reads, gives a single entry per CDR3 protein. The sample includes more than 700,000 distinct CDR3 sequences, over 20% of them seen just once. The specimen comprised PBMCs from blood, sampled about 5 days after vaccination. This sequence originates from a man aged 45-60 years who received an inactivated influenza vaccine. The rearrangement uses TRBV20-1 and TRBJ2-7; 9 nucleotides match TRBD2. CDR3 DNA sequence: TGCAGTGCTGGAAAAGCGGGGGGCCGCTACGAGCAGTACTTC. Protein product: CSAGKAGGRYEQYF.